This T cell receptor (beta chain) was identified in a study of blood T cells in healthy people across ages. In the study overall: Researchers report that template switching captured about one barcoded beta molecule per two T cells.

Using a J-beta primer mix together with a sample-barcoded 5' primer, a second PCR was run for roughly 6 to 12 cycles. TCRdb reanalysed the 5' RACE reads using MiXCR and keeps one entry per CDR3 protein. Altogether some 900,000 distinct CDR3 sequences are present, roughly 43% being singletons, with the ten largest covering roughly 12%. Every donor gave around 10 milliliters of peripheral blood. The length of the CDR3 is 16 residues. Germline trimming cut 6 bases from V and 2 bases from J; bases unmatched to any gene: 10. The source of this sequence is a man aged 25-45 years in good health. Sequencing was carried out using blood. The gene calls are TRBV12-3 or TRBV12-4 and TRBJ1-1; 9 bases match TRBD1. CDR3 nucleotides: TGTGCCAGCAGCCCAACCCGACAGGGGGGAAACACTGAAGCTTTCTTT. Translating it yields CASSPTRQGGNTEAFF.